The text below deals with one T cell receptor (beta chain). No antigen is known for it. The data originate from a study of T cell responses to AZD1222 COVID-19 vaccine. Broader study findings: Repertoire sampling occurred only after the peak T cell response. Donors were mostly white British, more females; clonal diversity possibly underestimated.

Sequenced by immunoSEQ multiplex PCR; TCRdb stores in-frame clones only, minus some. The sample has around 270,000 clones; around 93% are singletons. Some second doses came at about 4 weeks and others at about 12 weeks; these were pooled. The sample here was peripheral blood, taken 28 days after the second AZD1222 dose. The source of this sequence is an adult who received the AZD1222 COVID-19 vaccine.

CDR3 coding DNA: TGTGCCAGCAGCTCTGGACTAGCGATTTACAATGAGCAGTTCTTC. Protein sequence: CASSSGLAIYNEQFF. The chain carries TRBV11-2 and TRBJ2-1; the match to TRBD2 covers 9 bases. Germline V gives CDR1 SGHAT, CDR2 FQNNGV. J was trimmed by 4 bases and V by 4 bases; bases with no gene match: 5. The CDR3 has 15 residues.